The 20 T cell receptor beta chains listed next were all sequenced from one sample in a study of post-analysis software for immune sequencing data. Study conclusions and caveats: Patients carried roughly 5 TRBV segments more frequently than controls did, and TRBV5-6, TRBV5-1 and TRBV20-1 were among them.

Unique molecular identifiers were carried by the TCR beta cDNA libraries. TCRdb reprocessed the PCR reads with MiXCR, giving one entry per CDR3 protein. The sample records hundreds of thousands of distinct CDR3 sequences, 25% to 30% being singletons. Antigens for these TCRs are unknown. Input material: blood. The receptors shown here come from a girl aged 10-17 years with multiple sclerosis.

This sequence joins TRBV7-2 and TRBJ2-3; TRBD2 might be the D (5 bases). The germline gives CDR1 SGHTA, CDR2 FQGNSA. V was shortened by 5 bases and J by 1 base, with 10 bases between the two germline ends. CDR3 length: 14 residues. This chain's CDR3 is CASSPDGGTDTQYF. CDR3 nucleotide sequence: TGTGCCAGCAGCCCGGACGGGGGCACAGATACGCAGTATTTT.

This chain joins TRBV28 and TRBJ2-3, with D possibly being TRBD1 (6 bases). This CDR3 has 17 amino acids. Per the germline V gene, CDR1 is MDHEN and CDR2 is SYDVKM. Trimming shortened V by 5 bases and J by 0 bases, and 18 bases separated the two germline ends. The CDR3 region has the DNA TGTGCCAGCAGTCCAAAGCCCGGACAGCCTAGCACAGATACGCAGTATTTT. Translated, it gives CASSPKPGQPSTDTQYF.

The V call is TRBV11-2, the J call TRBJ1-1; no clear D gene. The CDR3 is 14 amino acids. V gave up 5 bases and J gave up 0 bases, with 10 bases separating them. Germline V CDR1 and CDR2: SGHAT, FQNNGV. Here the CDR3 reads CASSPGTLNTEAFF. CDR3 nucleotide sequence: TGTGCCAGCAGCCCGGGTACTTTGAACACTGAAGCTTTCTTT.

This chain links TRBV7-2 with TRBJ2-7; D call uncertain. This CDR3 is built from 14 residues. Germline CDR1 is SGHTA and CDR2 is FQGNSA. Trimming cost V 7 bases and J 2 bases, with 15 bases left between them. The CDR3 DNA sequence: TGTGCCAGCACCGAAGTGGGTACCACCTACGAGCAGTACTTC. It specifies CASTEVGTTYEQYF.

The chain combines TRBV5-6 with TRBJ1-5; perhaps TRBD1 as D (5 bases). This CDR3 is 15 amino acids long. The germline gives CDR1 SGHDT, CDR2 YYEEEE. The V end lost 2 bases, the J end lost 5 bases, and 14 bases lay between the germline ends. CDR3 nucleotide sequence: TGTGCCAGCAGCTTATTCCGGGTGGGGGATCAGCCCCAGCATTTT. It codes for CASSLFRVGDQPQHF.

In regard to this clonotype: Germline is not matched at one junction end, which may reflect a read error. This chain uses TRBV4-3 with TRBJ2-1; either TRBD1 or TRBD2 may fit D (5 bases each). The germline gives CDR1 LGHNA, CDR2 YSLEER. The CDR3 extends over 17 amino acids. The CDR3 region is CAGSQEPVGTRSNEQFF. CDR3 sequence (DNA): TGCGCCGGCAGCCAAGAGCCGGTGGGGACGAGGTCAAATGAGCAGTTCTTC.

The chain links TRBV20-1 to TRBJ2-3, with D uncertain. Germline V gene data show CDR1 as DFQATT and CDR2 as SNEGSKA (reference sequence). The CDR3 has 16 amino acids. Deletions cut 3 bases from V and 2 bases from J, with 18 bases between. The CDR3 reads CSASPGRFQYTDTQYF. The DNA of the CDR3 is TGCAGTGCTAGCCCCGGGCGGTTTCAGTACACAGATACGCAGTATTTT.

This clonotype was picked up a small number of times. The V call is TRBV5-6, the J call TRBJ1-2; weak D call: TRBD1 (6 bases). The CDR3 covers 17 residues. The germline V gene encodes CDR1 SGHDT and CDR2 YYEEEE. The V end was cut by 2 bases, the J end by 0 bases, with 17 bases between. The CDR3 DNA is TGTGCCAGCAGCTTCTACTGGGGGGCAGGGGCTAACTATGGCTACACCTTC. This sequence encodes CASSFYWGAGANYGYTF. The variable domain in full, with the rest retrieved from reference TRBV5-6 and TRBJ1-2, is DAGVTQSPTHLIKTRGQQVTLRCSPKSGHDTVSWYQQALGQGPQFIFQYYEEEERQRGNFPDRFSGHQFPNYSSELNVNALLLGDSALYLCASSFYWGAGANYGYTFGSGTRLTVV.

At least ten counts were recorded for this clonotype. This chain uses TRBV4-3 with TRBJ2-1; D could derive from TRBD1 or TRBD2 (5 bases each). The germline gives CDR1 LGHNA, CDR2 YSLEER. V was shortened by 4 bases and J by 10 bases, with 14 bases between the two germline ends. The CDR3 contains 13 residues. DNA for the CDR3: TGCGCCAGCAGCCGGGGACCCCCGGGGGAGCAGTTCTTC. Encoded protein: CASSRGPPGEQFF.

The chain has TRBV4-3 and TRBJ2-3; possible D gene TRBD2, 5 bases. Germline CDR1 and CDR2: LGHNA and YSLEER. V was shortened by 4 bases and J by 2 bases, with 10 bases between the two germline ends. This CDR3 has 14 residues. The CDR3 DNA reads as TGCGCCAGCAGCCGGGAGCGTTTCACAGATACGCAGTATTTT. Translating it yields CASSRERFTDTQYF.

This chain connects TRBV15 to TRBJ2-1, with a weak D call TRBD2 (5 bases). The CDR3 is 16 amino acids. V gave up 1 base and J gave up 1 base, with 11 bases separating them. Germline assignment: CDR1 LNHNV and CDR2 YYDKDF (reference sequence). The CDR3 loop is CATSRGRSGSYNEQFF. CDR3 DNA: TGTGCCACCAGCAGAGGAAGGAGCGGATCCTACAATGAGCAGTTCTTC.

This clonotype was seen at least ten times. The CDR3 bases are TGTGCCAGCTCACTTGCAACCTCGGACAATGAGCAGTTCTTC. Amino acid sequence: CASSLATSDNEQFF. This rearrangement joins TRBV18 to TRBJ2-1; D call uncertain. Per the germline V gene, CDR1 is KGHSH and CDR2 is LQKENI. Trimming shortened V by 4 bases and J by 5 bases, and 12 bases separated the two germline ends. This CDR3 region has 14 residues.

The table lists this clonotype with a few counts. The V gene is TRBV12-3 or TRBV12-4, the J gene TRBJ2-5; the match to TRBD1 covers 7 bases. The CDR3 has 16 amino acids. Unmatched junction bases numbered 10, after V lost 6 bases and J lost 0 bases. CDR3 amino acids: CASSPPRTGNQETQYF. In DNA, the CDR3 is TGTGCCAGCAGCCCACCGCGGACAGGAAACCAAGAGACCCAGTACTTC.

This clonotype turned up a few times. This chain joins TRBV2 and TRBJ2-5, with 14 bases matching TRBD2. In germline, CDR1 is SNHLY, CDR2 FYNNEI. V gave up 6 bases and J gave up 5 bases; unmatched junction bases: 8. The CDR3 is 16 residues long. As DNA, the CDR3 is TGTGCCAGCAGCGCGGGACTAGCGGGAGCTTGGGAGACCCAGTACTTC. Translation gives CASSAGLAGAWETQYF.

This clonotype was seen only a few times. The chain has TRBV6-6 and TRBJ2-1; D not resolved. Trimming cost V 7 bases and J 9 bases, with 19 bases left between them. Germline V gives CDR1 MNHNY, CDR2 SVGAGI (reference sequence). CDR3 size: 14 residues. CDR3 in DNA: TGTGCCAGCACCCTCCTCGGTTCAGTAGGTGAGCAGTTCTTC. Its protein is CASTLLGSVGEQFF.

This clonotype was recorded a few times. The chain links TRBV7-6 to TRBJ2-1; 13 bases are a match to TRBD2. Germline trimming cut 5 bases from V and 1 base from J; bases unmatched to any gene: 8. The CDR3 sequence is 18 residues long. Germline values: CDR1 SGHVS, CDR2 FNYEAQ. As DNA, the CDR3 is TGTGCCAGCAGCCCGCGGACTAGCGGGAGTGGATCCTACAATGAGCAGTTCTTC. It specifies CASSPRTSGSGSYNEQFF.

This clonotype has a handful of counts. This chain uses TRBV5-1 with TRBJ2-5, with TRBD2 identical over 11 bases. CDR3 length equals 14 residues. Trimming took 6 bases from V and 3 from J; bases not matched to a gene: 4. Germline-derived CDR1 and CDR2 are SGHRS and YFSETQ. The CDR3 here is CASTRGLAEETQYF. The CDR3 DNA follows: TGCGCCAGCACCAGGGGACTAGCGGAAGAGACCCAGTACTTC.

Notes on this clonotype: The CDR3 ends on some other residue instead of the conserved phenylalanine or tryptophan, so this is likely a read error. The chain employs TRBV7-2 and TRBJ2-4; D ambiguous. The CDR3 spans 16 residues. V was clipped by 5 bases and J by 1 base, with 15 bases between them. Per germline, CDR1 SGHTA and CDR2 FQGNSA. In DNA, the CDR3 is TGTGCCAGCAGCACCGGTTTAAGGGTTGCCAAAAACATTCAGTACTGC. Translated, it gives CASSTGLRVAKNIQYC.

This chain joins TRBV11-2 and TRBJ1-1, with D hard to call. The germline V and J ends were trimmed by 8 bases and 6 bases, with 13 bases remaining between them. The CDR3 sequence is 12 residues long. Germline V gene lookup returns CDR1 SGHAT and CDR2 FQNNGV. The CDR3 spells CASRSMGSEAFF. CDR3 DNA: TGTGCCAGCCGCTCCATGGGATCTGAAGCTTTCTTT.

This sequence joins TRBV20-1 and TRBJ1-5; D uncertain. Trimming removed 4 bases at V and 5 bases at J, with 15 bases between. This CDR3 comprises 14 residues. Germline CDR1 and CDR2: DFQATT and SNEGSKA (reference sequence). In nucleotides, the CDR3 is TGCAGTGCTACCGGTAGGAGCCTCGATCAGCCCCAGCATTTT. This codes for CSATGRSLDQPQHF.